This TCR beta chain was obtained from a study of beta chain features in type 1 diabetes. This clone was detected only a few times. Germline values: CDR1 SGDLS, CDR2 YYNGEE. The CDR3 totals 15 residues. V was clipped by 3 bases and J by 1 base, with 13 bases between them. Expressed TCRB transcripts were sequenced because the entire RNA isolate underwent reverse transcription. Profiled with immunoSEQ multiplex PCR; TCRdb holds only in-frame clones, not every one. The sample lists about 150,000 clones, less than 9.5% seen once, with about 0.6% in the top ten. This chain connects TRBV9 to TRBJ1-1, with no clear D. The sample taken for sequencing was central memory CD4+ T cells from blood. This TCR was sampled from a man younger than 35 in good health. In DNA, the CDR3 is TGTGCCAGCAGCGGGGGAGGTACAGCGAACACTGAAGCTTTCTTT. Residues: CASSGGGTANTEAFF.